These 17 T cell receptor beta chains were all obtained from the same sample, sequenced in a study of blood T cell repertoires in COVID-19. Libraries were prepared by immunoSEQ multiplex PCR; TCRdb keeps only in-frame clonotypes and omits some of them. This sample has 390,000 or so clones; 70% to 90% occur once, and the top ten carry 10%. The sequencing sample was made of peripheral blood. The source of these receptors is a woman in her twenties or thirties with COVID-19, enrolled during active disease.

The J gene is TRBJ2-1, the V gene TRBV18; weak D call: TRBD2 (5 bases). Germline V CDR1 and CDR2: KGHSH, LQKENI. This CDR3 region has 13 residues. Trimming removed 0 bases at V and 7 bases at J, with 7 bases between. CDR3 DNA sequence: TGTGCCAGCTCACCACCGTCGGGGAATGAGCAGTTCTTC. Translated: CASSPPSGNEQFF.

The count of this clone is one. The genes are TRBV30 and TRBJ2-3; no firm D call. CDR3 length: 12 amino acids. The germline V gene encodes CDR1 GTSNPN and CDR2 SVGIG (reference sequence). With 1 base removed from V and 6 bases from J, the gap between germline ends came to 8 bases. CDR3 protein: CAWSETPDTQYF. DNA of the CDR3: TGTGCCTGGAGTGAGACACCTGATACGCAGTATTTT. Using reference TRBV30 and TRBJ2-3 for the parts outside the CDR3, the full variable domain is SQTIHQWPATLVQPVGSPLSLECTVEGTSNPNLYWYRQAAGRGLQLLFYSVGIGQISSEVPQNLSASRPQDRQFILSSKKLLLSDSGFYLCAWSETPDTQYFGPGTRLTVL.

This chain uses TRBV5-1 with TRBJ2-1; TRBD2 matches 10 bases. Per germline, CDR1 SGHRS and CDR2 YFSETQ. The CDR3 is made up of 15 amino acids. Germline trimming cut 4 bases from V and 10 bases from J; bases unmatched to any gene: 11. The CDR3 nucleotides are TGCGCCAGCAGCGGAAGCGGGAGGGCCGGGCACGAGCAGTTCTTC. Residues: CASSGSGRAGHEQFF. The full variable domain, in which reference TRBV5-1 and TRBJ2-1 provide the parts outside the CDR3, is KAGVTQTPRYLIKTRGQQVTLSCSPISGHRSVSWYQQTPGQGLQFLFEYFSETQRNKGNFPGRFSGRQFSNSRSEMNVSTLELGDSALYLCASSGSGRAGHEQFFGPGTRLTVL.

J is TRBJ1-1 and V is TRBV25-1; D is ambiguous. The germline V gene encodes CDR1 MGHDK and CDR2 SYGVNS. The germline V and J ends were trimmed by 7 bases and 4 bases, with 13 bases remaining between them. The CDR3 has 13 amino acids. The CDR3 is CASNTLTGTEAFF. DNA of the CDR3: TGTGCCAGCAATACCCTCACGGGCACTGAAGCTTTCTTT.

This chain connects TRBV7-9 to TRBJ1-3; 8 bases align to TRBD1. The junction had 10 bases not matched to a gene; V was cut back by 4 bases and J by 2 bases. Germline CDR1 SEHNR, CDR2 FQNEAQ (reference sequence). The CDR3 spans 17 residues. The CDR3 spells CASSSLRDRKTGNTIYF. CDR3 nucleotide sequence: TGTGCCAGCAGCTCCTTACGGGACAGGAAGACTGGAAACACCATATATTTT.

DNA for the CDR3: TGCGCCAGCAGCTTGGAGGCAGGTTCGAGCTCCTACGAGCAGTACTTC. Translation gives CASSLEAGSSSYEQYF. The rearrangement links TRBV5-1 to TRBJ2-7, with D hard to call. V shed 0 bases and J shed 0 bases, with 13 bases lying between them. Per the germline V gene, CDR1 is SGHRS and CDR2 is YFSETQ. The CDR3 runs 16 residues.

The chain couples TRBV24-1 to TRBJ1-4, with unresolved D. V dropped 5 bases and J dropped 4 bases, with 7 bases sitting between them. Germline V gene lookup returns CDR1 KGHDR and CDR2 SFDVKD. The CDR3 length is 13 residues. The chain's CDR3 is CATSGAGNEKLFF. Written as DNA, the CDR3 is TGTGCCACCAGTGGGGCAGGTAATGAAAAACTGTTTTTT.

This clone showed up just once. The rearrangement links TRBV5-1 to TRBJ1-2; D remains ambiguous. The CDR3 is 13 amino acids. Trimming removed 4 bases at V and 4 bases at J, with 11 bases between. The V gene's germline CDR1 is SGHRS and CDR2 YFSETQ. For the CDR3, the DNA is TGCGCCAGCAGCCCCGGGATGGGCTATGGCTACACCTTC. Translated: CASSPGMGYGYTF.

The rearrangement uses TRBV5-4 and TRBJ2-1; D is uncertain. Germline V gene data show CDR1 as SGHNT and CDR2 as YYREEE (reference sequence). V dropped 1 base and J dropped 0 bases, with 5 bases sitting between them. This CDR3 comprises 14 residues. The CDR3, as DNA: TGTGCCAGCAGCTTGATCGGCTCCTACAATGAGCAGTTCTTC. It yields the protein CASSLIGSYNEQFF.

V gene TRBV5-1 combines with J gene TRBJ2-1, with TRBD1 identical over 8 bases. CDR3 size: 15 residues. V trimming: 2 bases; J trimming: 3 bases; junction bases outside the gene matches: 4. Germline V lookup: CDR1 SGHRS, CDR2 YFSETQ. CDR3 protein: CASSFRGQGYNEQFF. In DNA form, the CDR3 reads TGCGCCAGCAGCTTCAGGGGGCAGGGCTACAATGAGCAGTTCTTC.

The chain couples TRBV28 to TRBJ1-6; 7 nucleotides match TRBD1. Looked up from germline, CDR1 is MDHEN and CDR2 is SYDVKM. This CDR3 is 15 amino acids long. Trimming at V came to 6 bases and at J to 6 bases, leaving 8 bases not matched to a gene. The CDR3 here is CASRLRGQVNSPLHF. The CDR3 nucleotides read TGTGCCAGCAGACTAAGGGGGCAGGTTAATTCACCCCTCCACTTT.

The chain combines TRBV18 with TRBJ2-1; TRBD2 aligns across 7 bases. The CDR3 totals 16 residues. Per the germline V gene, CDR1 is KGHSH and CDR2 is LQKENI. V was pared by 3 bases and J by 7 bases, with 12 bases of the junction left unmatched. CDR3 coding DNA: TGTGCCAGCTCACCCTCTACGGGAGGACCTCGTAATGAGCAGTTCTTC. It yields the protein CASSPSTGGPRNEQFF.

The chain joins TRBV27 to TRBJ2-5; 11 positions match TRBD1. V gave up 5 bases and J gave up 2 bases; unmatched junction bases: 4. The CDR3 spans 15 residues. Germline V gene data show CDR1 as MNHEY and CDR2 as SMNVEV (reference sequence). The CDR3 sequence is CASSKDRGLQETQYF. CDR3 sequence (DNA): TGTGCCAGCAGTAAGGACAGGGGGCTGCAAGAGACCCAGTACTTC.

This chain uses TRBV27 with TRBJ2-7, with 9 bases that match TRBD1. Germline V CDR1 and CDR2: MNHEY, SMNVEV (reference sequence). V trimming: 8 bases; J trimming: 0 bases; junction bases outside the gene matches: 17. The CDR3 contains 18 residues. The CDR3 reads CASAFHPGTGLSSYEQYF. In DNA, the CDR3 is TGTGCCAGCGCCTTTCACCCCGGGACAGGGCTCAGCTCCTACGAGCAGTACTTC.

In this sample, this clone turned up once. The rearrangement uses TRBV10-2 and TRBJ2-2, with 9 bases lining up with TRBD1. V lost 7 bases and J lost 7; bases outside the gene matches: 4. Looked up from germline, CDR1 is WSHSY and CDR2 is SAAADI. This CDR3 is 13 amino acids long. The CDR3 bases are TGCGCCAGCATACAGGGGGCAGGCGGGGAGCTGTTTTTT. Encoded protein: CASIQGAGGELFF.

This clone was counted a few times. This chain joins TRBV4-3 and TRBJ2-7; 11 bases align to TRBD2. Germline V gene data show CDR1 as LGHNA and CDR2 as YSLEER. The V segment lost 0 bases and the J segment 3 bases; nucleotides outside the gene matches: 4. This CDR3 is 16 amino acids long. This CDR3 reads CASSQELLAGGYEQYF. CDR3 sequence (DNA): TGCGCCAGCAGCCAAGAGCTTCTAGCGGGAGGCTACGAGCAGTACTTC.

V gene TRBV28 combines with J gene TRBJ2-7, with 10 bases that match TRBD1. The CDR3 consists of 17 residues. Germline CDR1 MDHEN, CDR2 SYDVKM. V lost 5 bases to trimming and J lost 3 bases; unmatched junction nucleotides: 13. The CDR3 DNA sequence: TGTGCCAGCAGTGCCTACTGGGACAGGGGATCCCTCTACGAGCAGTACTTC. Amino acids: CASSAYWDRGSLYEQYF. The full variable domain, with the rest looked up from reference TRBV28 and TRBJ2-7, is DVKVTQSSRYLVKRTGEKVFLECVQDMDHENMFWYRQDPGLGLRLIYFSYDVKMKEKGDIPEGYSVSREKKERFSLILESASTNQTSMYLCASSAYWDRGSLYEQYFGPGTRLTVT.